The 2 T cell receptor beta chains presented below share a single source sample, sequenced in a study of early T cells in non-severe SARS-CoV-2 infection. TCRdb reprocessed the 5' RACE reads via MiXCR and lists one record per CDR3 protein. The sample holds over 80,000 distinct CDR3 sequences, 10% to 15% seen once. Sequenced here: whole blood, sampled at baseline. The receptors derive from an adult who was a healthcare worker with PCR-confirmed SARS-CoV-2 infection or an uninfected control (not recorded which).

This clonotype was seen a handful of times. The chain couples TRBV12-3 or TRBV12-4 to TRBJ1-2; 8 bases are a match to TRBD1. The V gene end was trimmed by 8 bases and the J gene end by 8 bases; junction bases not matched to a gene: 10. The CDR3 is made up of 13 amino acids. CDR3 DNA sequence: TGTGCCAGCGTTCCGAGACAGGGGTTCGGCTACACCTTC. Protein product: CASVPRQGFGYTF.

This clonotype has more than one count but fewer than ten. The rearrangement joins TRBV4-2 to TRBJ1-4, with D possibly TRBD1 on 6 matching bases. Trimming removed 3 bases from V and 1 base from J, with 12 bases in between. Germline CDR1 and CDR2: LGHNA and YNFKEQ. The CDR3 has 16 residues. The CDR3: CASSQSSRGTNEKLFF. In DNA form, the CDR3 reads TGTGCCAGCAGCCAGTCAAGCAGGGGAACTAATGAAAAACTGTTTTTT.